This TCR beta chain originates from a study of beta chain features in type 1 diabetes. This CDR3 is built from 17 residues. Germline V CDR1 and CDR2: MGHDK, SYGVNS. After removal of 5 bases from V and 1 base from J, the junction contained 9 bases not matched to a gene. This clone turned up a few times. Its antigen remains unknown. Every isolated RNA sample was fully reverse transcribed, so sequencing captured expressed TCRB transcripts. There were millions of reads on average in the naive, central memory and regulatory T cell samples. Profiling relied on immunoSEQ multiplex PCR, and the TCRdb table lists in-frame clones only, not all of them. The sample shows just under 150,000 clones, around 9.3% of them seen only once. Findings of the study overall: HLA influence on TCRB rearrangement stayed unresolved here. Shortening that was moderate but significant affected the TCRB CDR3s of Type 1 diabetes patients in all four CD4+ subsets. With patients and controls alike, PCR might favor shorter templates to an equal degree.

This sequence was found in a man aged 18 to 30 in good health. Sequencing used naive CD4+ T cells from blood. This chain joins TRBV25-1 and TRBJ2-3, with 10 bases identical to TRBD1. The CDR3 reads CASSSQLGQGGTDTQYF. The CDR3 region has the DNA TGTGCCAGCAGTTCCCAGCTTGGACAGGGGGGCACAGATACGCAGTATTTT.